This T cell receptor beta chain comes out of a study of spatial heterogeneity in lung cancer. Turning to the study itself: Detection consistently yielded more beta chains than alpha chains. As counted in raw reads, each unique TCR and UMI combination appeared more than ten times on average.

Carried by each TCR cDNA molecule was a unique molecular identifier. From the 5' RACE reads, TCRdb called clonotypes with MiXCR, one entry per CDR3 protein. This sample yields more than 7,500 distinct CDR3 sequences, of which less than 5% are seen a single time; over 25% belongs to the top ten. The sample holds many counts of this clonotype. The antigen is undetermined. This beta chain represents an off-target read in a library built for alpha chains; its size is of limited meaning. Whole-study findings and limits: Among blood samples, ubiquitous expanded tumor TCRs appeared more at resection than at follow-up.

This CDR3 spans 13 amino acids. V lost 6 bases and J lost 8, with 16 bases in between. In germline, CDR1 is MDHEN, CDR2 SYDVKM. The time point: sample taken at primary tumor resection. Whole RNA was taken from tumor, nontumor lung or frozen PBMC; it was then sequenced unsorted. The receptor was isolated from a male donor with early-stage non-small cell lung cancer. Material: PBMCs, obtained at surgery. V is TRBV28 and J is TRBJ1-2, with D unresolved. As DNA, the CDR3 is TGTGCCAGCAGATTTCGATCCAACACAGGCTACACCTTC. It is translated as CASRFRSNTGYTF.